The sequence of this TCR beta chain was determined in a study of T cell responses to AZD1222 COVID-19 vaccine. Comment on this clone: Its antigen is undetermined. The same CDR3 can be traced to other DNA sequences in this sample.

Sequencing was performed with immunoSEQ multiplex PCR; in TCRdb, only in-frame clones are kept and a portion is missing. Of some 170,000 clones in the sample, roughly 94% were seen once. Study outcomes and limitations: Donors, mostly white British, included more females; clonal diversity was possibly underestimated.

The material was peripheral blood, obtained 28 days after the second AZD1222 dose. The TCR originated in an adult who received the AZD1222 COVID-19 vaccine.

CDR3: CASSLAANTGELFF. The CDR3 DNA sequence: TGCGCCAGCAGCTTGGCGGCGAACACCGGGGAGCTGTTTTTT. V usage is TRBV5-1 and J usage is TRBJ2-2, with D hard to call. The germline V and J ends were trimmed by 0 bases and 0 bases, with 3 bases remaining between them. The CDR3 runs 14 residues. Germline CDR1 reads SGHRS; CDR2 reads YFSETQ.